The TCR beta chain described here comes from a study of cytomegalovirus exposure and HLA in healthy donors. Details on this clone: Its antigen is undetermined.

General study points: Researchers reportedly found TCR beta sequences accurately predicted most subjects' HLA-A and HLA-B alleles.

V lost 8 bases and J lost 7, with 18 bases in between. This CDR3 spans 13 amino acids. CDR1 is MNHNS, CDR2 SASEGT, per germline. It was with 60 Vbeta and 13 Jbeta primers that the PCR ran. Here immunoSEQ multiplex PCR was the method, and the copy in TCRdb shows in-frame clones only, minus some. The sample carries about 160,000 clones, approximately 78% recorded once. The TCR was taken from a male donor in good health and CMV-seronegative. The V and J genes are TRBV6-1 and TRBJ2-7; TRBD2 is a possible D gene (7 bases). Sequencing was carried out using PBMCs. The CDR3 DNA follows: TGTGCCAGCGCGGGGGTGGAGGGGGGGGAGCAGTACTTC. It translates to CASAGVEGGEQYF.